A single sample gave rise to the 14 T cell receptor beta chains below, sequenced in a study of T cell responses to AZD1222 COVID-19 vaccine. The method was immunoSEQ multiplex PCR; TCRdb's version includes in-frame clones alone and lacks a portion of them. This sample carries tens of thousands of clones, over 75% of them seen once, and the ten largest clones take about 12%. The input for sequencing was peripheral blood, taken 28 days after the second AZD1222 dose. The receptors come from an adult who received the AZD1222 COVID-19 vaccine.

The genes are TRBV11-3 and TRBJ2-2, with D uncertain. The germline V gene has CDR1 SGHNT and CDR2 YENEEA. This CDR3 has 12 residues. V shed 5 bases and J shed 7 bases, with 8 bases lying between them. Written as DNA, the CDR3 is TGTGCCAGCAGCCCTTTCAACGGGGAGCTGTTTTTT. Amino acid sequence: CASSPFNGELFF.

The rearrangement uses TRBV5-1 and TRBJ1-2; 12 bases are a match to TRBD1. Germline CDR1 is SGHRS and CDR2 is YFSETQ. CDR3 length: 18 amino acids. The ends lost 0 bases at V and 4 bases at J; junction bases unmatched: 10. In nucleotides, the CDR3 is TGCGCCAGCAGCTTGGACCCTGGGACAGGGGGCGCCTTCTATGGCTACACCTTC. Its translation is CASSLDPGTGGAFYGYTF.

This chain uses TRBV28 with TRBJ1-5; TRBD1 matches at 7 bases. This CDR3 is 15 amino acids long. Germline V CDR1 and CDR2: MDHEN, SYDVKM. The V segment lost 6 bases and the J segment 2 bases; nucleotides outside the gene matches: 7. CDR3 coding DNA: TGTGCCAGCAGCGGCTCAGGGGGTGGCAATCAGCCCCAGCATTTT. Protein: CASSGSGGGNQPQHF.

This sequence joins TRBV5-6 and TRBJ2-7; possible D gene TRBD1, 6 bases. This CDR3 region has 17 residues. V lost 4 bases and J 4 bases, leaving 24 bases between the germline ends. Germline CDR1 reads SGHDT; CDR2 reads YYEEEE. The CDR3 protein is CASSPRVLRVGTYEQYF. DNA for the CDR3: TGTGCCAGCAGCCCGCGGGTCCTTAGAGTAGGGACATACGAGCAGTACTTC.

The rearrangement uses TRBV5-6 and TRBJ1-4, with 7 bases aligning to TRBD1. CDR1 is SGHDT, CDR2 YYEEEE, per germline. J was trimmed by 5 bases and V by 1 base; bases with no gene match: 11. This CDR3 is built from 17 residues. In DNA, the CDR3 is TGTGCCAGCAGCTTGATGGCCAGGACAGGAGTAAATGAAAAACTGTTTTTT. Translation gives CASSLMARTGVNEKLFF.

V gene TRBV5-4 combines with J gene TRBJ2-7; TRBD1 agrees at 7 bases. Germline V lookup: CDR1 SGHNT, CDR2 YYREEE (reference sequence). There are 13 residues in the CDR3. V was pared by 0 bases and J by 7 bases, with 4 bases of the junction left unmatched. The CDR3 DNA follows: TGTGCCAGCAGCTTGGTCGGGACAGAAGAGCAGTACTTC. Its translation is CASSLVGTEEQYF.

The chain carries TRBV7-2 and TRBJ1-2; 7 positions match TRBD1. Per the germline V gene, CDR1 is SGHTA and CDR2 is FQGNSA. V shed 1 base and J 1 base; nucleotides not matched to a gene: 3. This CDR3 is 15 amino acids long. CDR3 nucleotides: TGTGCCAGCAGCTTAGATGGGGACAGTAACTATGGCTACACCTTC. Residues: CASSLDGDSNYGYTF.

J is TRBJ1-1 and V is TRBV5-7; D remains ambiguous. TRBV5-7 is assigned to the ORF class and has an uncertain function. CDR3 length equals 11 residues. Trimming pared 2 bases from V and 11 bases from J, leaving 10 bases between. The CDR3 protein is CASSFGREAFF. The CDR3 DNA is TGTGCCAGCAGCTTCGGACGGGAGGCTTTCTTT.

V is TRBV4-2 and J is TRBJ2-1, with TRBD2 matching over 9 bases. The V segment lost 1 base and the J segment 5 bases; nucleotides outside the gene matches: 9. Germline CDR1 reads LGHNA; CDR2 reads YNFKEQ. The CDR3 length is 17 residues. The CDR3 bases are TGTGCCAGCAGCCAAGGCCAGACTAGCGGAGGAAACAATGAGCAGTTCTTC. Translating gives CASSQGQTSGGNNEQFF.

This chain uses TRBV6-6 with TRBJ2-3, with D tentatively TRBD1 (5 bases). Per germline, CDR1 MNHNY and CDR2 SVGAGI (reference sequence). Trimming stripped 4 bases from V and 1 base from J, with 9 bases between. The CDR3 extends over 14 amino acids. CDR3 sequence reads: CASSLGPGTDTQYF. As DNA, the CDR3 is TGTGCCAGCAGTTTGGGGCCAGGCACAGATACGCAGTATTTT.

The rearrangement links TRBV5-6 to TRBJ1-1; possible D gene TRBD1, 6 bases. CDR1 and CDR2 (germline): SGHDT, YYEEEE. There are 14 residues in the CDR3. Trimming left V 1 base short and J 4 bases short, with 11 bases between. The CDR3 spells CASSLWGLSTEAFF. In DNA form, the CDR3 reads TGTGCCAGCAGCTTGTGGGGGCTCAGCACTGAAGCTTTCTTT.

The chain recombines TRBV27 with TRBJ1-1; D not certain. The CDR3 is 14 residues long. V lost 4 bases, J lost 0 bases, and 9 bases lay in between. Germline V gene sequence: CDR1 MNHEY, CDR2 SMNVEV (reference sequence). The chain's CDR3 is CASSSIGLNTEAFF. The CDR3, as DNA: TGTGCCAGCAGTTCCATAGGTTTGAACACTGAAGCTTTCTTT.

This rearrangement joins TRBV6-2 or TRBV6-3 to TRBJ2-4; D is perhaps TRBD1 or TRBD2 (5 bases each). In germline, CDR1 is MNHEY, CDR2 SVGEGT. V was clipped by 2 bases and J by 7 bases, with 12 bases between them. There are 14 residues in the CDR3. The CDR3 bases are TGTGCCAGCAGTTACGAGAGAGGGGCGAACATTCAGTACTTC. This codes for CASSYERGANIQYF.

The V call is TRBV7-9, the J call TRBJ1-1, with D maybe TRBD1 (5 bases). CDR1 SEHNR and CDR2 FQNEAQ come from the germline V gene (reference sequence). V shed 2 bases and J shed 4 bases, with 8 bases lying between them. CDR3 length: 13 amino acids. CDR3 region: CASSLPGPTEAFF. The CDR3 DNA sequence: TGTGCCAGCAGCTTACCAGGGCCCACTGAAGCTTTCTTT. Drawing the rest from reference TRBV7-9 and TRBJ1-1, the complete variable domain is DTGVSQNPRHKITKRGQNVTFRCDPISEHNRLYWYRQTLGQGPEFLTYFQNEAQLEKSRLLSDRFSAERPKGSFSTLEIQRTEQGDSAMYLCASSLPGPTEAFFGQGTRLTVV.